This T cell receptor beta chain was sequenced for a study of neurological immune-mediated disorders. Broader study findings: Clinical and MRI features did not associate with the cluster found in multiple sclerosis patients.

Unsorted libraries were generated from 2 million PBMCs. These cells had been stored in RNAlater at -80 C. Over 170 million TCR-beta sequences from 15-18 subjects came from every sequencing run. TCRdb ran MiXCR on the 5' RACE reads and lists one entry per CDR3 protein. Of around 35,000 distinct CDR3 sequences listed, approximately 1.6% are singletons. In this sample, this clonotype turned up a few times. Its specificity is not known. A much larger clone differs by one base, so this may be a read error. The CDR3 end shows no conserved phenylalanine or tryptophan, and so a read error is likely. V was trimmed by 5 bases and J by 0 bases, leaving 4 bases between them. Germline CDR1 SGHRS, CDR2 YFSETQ. The CDR3 loop spans 12 amino acids.

The chain combines TRBV5-1 with TRBJ2-3; D gene uncertain. Material: PBMCs. The sequence came from a woman in her 30s with multiple sclerosis. CDR3 sequence reads: CASRLSTDTQYC. The CDR3 DNA sequence: TGCGCCAGCAGGTTGAGCACAGATACGCAGTATTGT.